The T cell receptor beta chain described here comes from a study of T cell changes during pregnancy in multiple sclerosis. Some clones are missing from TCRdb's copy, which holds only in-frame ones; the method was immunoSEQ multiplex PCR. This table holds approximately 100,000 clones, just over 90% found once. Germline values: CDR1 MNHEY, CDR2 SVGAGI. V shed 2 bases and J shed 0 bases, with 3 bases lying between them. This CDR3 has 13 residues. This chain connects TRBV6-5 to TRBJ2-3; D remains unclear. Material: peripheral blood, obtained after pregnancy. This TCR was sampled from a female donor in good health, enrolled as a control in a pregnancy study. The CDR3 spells CASSYRSTDTQYF. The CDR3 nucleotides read TGTGCCAGCAGTTACCGGAGCACAGATACGCAGTATTTT.